These 19 T cell receptor beta chains were sequenced from one sample in a study of Ad26.COV2.S vaccination and SARS-CoV-2 variants. Regarding treatment: roughly 18 received Ad26.COV2.S at low or high dose, single or two shots; about 5 received placebo; per-sample allocation not given. Sampling occurred on day 63 after the first vaccine or placebo injection. Clones were read by immunoSEQ multiplex PCR, and TCRdb kept only the in-frame ones, dropping some. The sample lists about 500,000 clones; roughly nine tenths were seen once. The sequencing used peripheral blood, collected in a trial of Ad26.COV2.S vaccine versus placebo. The receptors stem from a person aged 18 to 59 who received the Ad26.COV2.S COVID-19 vaccine or a placebo.

This clone has more than one count but fewer than ten. The chain employs TRBV3-1 (or the pseudogene TRBV3-2) and TRBJ1-3; tentative D call: TRBD1 (5 bases). Germline-derived CDR1 and CDR2 are LGHDT and YNNKEL (reference sequence). The CDR3 totals 16 residues. Between the trimmed V and J ends, which lost 4 bases and 5 bases, there was a span of 18 bases. CDR3 protein: CASSPDRRGLRNTIYF. CDR3 DNA: TGTGCCAGCAGCCCTGATCGTAGGGGCTTAAGAAACACCATATATTTT.

J is TRBJ2-7 and V is TRBV25-1, with D maybe TRBD2 (5 bases). V dropped 3 bases and J dropped 2 bases, with 8 bases sitting between them. Per the germline V gene, CDR1 is MGHDK and CDR2 is SYGVNS. The CDR3 spans 13 residues. In nucleotides, the CDR3 is TGTGCCAGCAGTGATCCCGGGGCCTACGAGCAGTACTTC. Translation gives CASSDPGAYEQYF.

CDR3 sequence (DNA): TGTGCCAGCACCCGGAAAGGACAGGGGAATGGCTACACCTTC. As protein: CASTRKGQGNGYTF. The rearrangement joins TRBV5-8 to TRBJ1-2, with 9 bases aligning to TRBD1. Germline CDR1 is SGHTS and CDR2 is YDEGEE. The CDR3 is 14 amino acids. Losses at the gene ends were 6 bases for V and 6 bases for J; bases not matched to a gene: 9.

The V and J genes are TRBV7-2 and TRBJ2-3, with 9 bases aligning to TRBD2. The CDR3 contains 16 residues. Germline lookup yields CDR1 SGHTA and CDR2 FQGNSA. The junction had 13 bases not matched to a gene; V was cut back by 5 bases and J by 7 bases. The CDR3 region has the DNA TGTGCCAGCAGCCCAGTAGGGGCGGGGGGGCTATATACGCAGTATTTT. It codes for CASSPVGAGGLYTQYF.

The chain couples TRBV3-1 (or the pseudogene TRBV3-2) to TRBJ2-2; the D is unclear. Germline V lookup: CDR1 LGHDT, CDR2 YNNKEL (reference sequence). CDR3 length: 15 amino acids. Trimming left V 5 bases short and J 5 bases short, with 15 bases between. The chain's CDR3 is CASSNGRLGTGELFF. The CDR3, as DNA: TGTGCCAGCAGCAACGGAAGACTGGGTACCGGGGAGCTGTTTTTT.

This sequence joins TRBV2 and TRBJ1-1; no definite D call. The germline V gene has CDR1 SNHLY and CDR2 FYNNEI. This CDR3 spans 14 amino acids. V shed 1 base and J shed 4 bases, with 10 bases lying between them. The CDR3 nucleotides are TGTGCCAGCAGTGAAGTGAGGACCCCCACTGAAGCTTTCTTT. Its protein is CASSEVRTPTEAFF.

The chain is built from TRBV28 and TRBJ1-1; D is unresolved. CDR1 and CDR2 (germline): MDHEN, SYDVKM. The CDR3 contains 11 residues. Between the trimmed V and J ends, which lost 3 bases and 8 bases, there was a span of 7 bases. CDR3 sequence (DNA): TGTGCCAGCAGTTTGTCCGTCGAAGCTTTCTTT. Its protein is CASSLSVEAFF.

The V and J genes are TRBV7-6 and TRBJ1-5; D possibly corresponds to TRBD1 (6 bases). Trimming shortened V by 5 bases and J by 6 bases, and 11 bases separated the two germline ends. In germline, CDR1 is SGHVS, CDR2 FNYEAQ. The CDR3 totals 13 residues. CDR3 sequence reads: CASSISRGQPQHF. The DNA of the CDR3 is TGTGCCAGCAGCATATCCAGGGGTCAGCCCCAGCATTTT.

The rearrangement uses TRBV7-9 and TRBJ2-7; D gene unclear. This CDR3 is built from 14 residues. The ends were cut back, 5 bases at V and 11 bases at J, with 22 bases in the middle. Germline V gene sequence: CDR1 SEHNR, CDR2 FQNEAQ (reference sequence). In DNA, the CDR3 is TGTGCCAGCAGCCAAACCGGACCCCGGCCAGCCAAGTACTTC. Amino acids: CASSQTGPRPAKYF. Full variable domain (outside the CDR3, taken from reference TRBV7-9 and TRBJ2-7): DTGVSQNPRHKITKRGQNVTFRCDPISEHNRLYWYRQTLGQGPEFLTYFQNEAQLEKSRLLSDRFSAERPKGSFSTLEIQRTEQGDSAMYLCASSQTGPRPAKYFGPGTRLTVT.

The chain combines TRBV5-5 with TRBJ2-7; 10 bases agree with TRBD1. The CDR3 spans 19 residues. With 1 base clipped from V and 0 bases from J, the junction kept 13 bases outside the gene matches. Germline CDR1 reads SGHKS; CDR2 reads YYEKEE (reference sequence). The CDR3 nucleotides read TGTGCCAGCAGCTTGAGGGGGACAGGGGTTTGGGGAAGCTCCTACGAGCAGTACTTC. Protein product: CASSLRGTGVWGSSYEQYF.

J is TRBJ2-1 and V is TRBV27; TRBD1 or TRBD2 may be the D gene (6 bases each). The germline gives CDR1 MNHEY, CDR2 SMNVEV (reference sequence). Trimming took 11 bases from V and 1 from J, leaving 18 bases between them. The CDR3 runs 15 residues. Here the CDR3 reads CASRRGSWSYNEQFF. Written as DNA, the CDR3 is TGTGCCTCCCGGAGGGGGAGTTGGTCCTACAATGAGCAGTTCTTC.

This clone was seen more than once but under ten times. The CDR3: CASSLDGTDTQYF. The CDR3, as DNA: TGTGCCAGCAGCTTAGATGGCACAGATACGCAGTATTTT. This chain connects TRBV7-2 to TRBJ2-3; D remains unclear. The length of the CDR3 is 13 residues. Trimming shortened V by 1 base and J by 1 base, and 3 bases separated the two germline ends. CDR1 and CDR2 (germline): SGHTA, FQGNSA. Full variable domain (remainder filled in from reference TRBV7-2 and TRBJ2-3): GAGVSQSPSNKVTEKGKDVELRCDPISGHTALYWYRQSLGQGLEFLIYFQGNSAPDKSGLPSDRFSAERTGGSVSTLTIQRTQQEDSAVYLCASSLDGTDTQYFGPGTRLTVL.

The chain is built from TRBV5-1 and TRBJ1-1, with a tentative D call TRBD1 (6 bases). There are 15 residues in the CDR3. Trimming stripped 2 bases from V and 4 bases from J, with 15 bases between. Germline V gives CDR1 SGHRS, CDR2 YFSETQ. CDR3 nucleotides: TGCGCCAGCAGCTTACCCACAGGGATGGGCACTGAAGCTTTCTTT. It yields the protein CASSLPTGMGTEAFF.

The rearrangement joins TRBV28 to TRBJ2-7, with a tentative D call TRBD2 (6 bases). Germline V gives CDR1 MDHEN, CDR2 SYDVKM. Deletions cut 7 bases from V and 4 bases from J, with 20 bases between. This CDR3 comprises 15 residues. CDR3 sequence (DNA): TGTGCCAGCACCTCACTAGCCGGAGTCCATTACGAGCAGTACTTC. It translates to CASTSLAGVHYEQYF.

The table lists this clone with a count of one. The V call is TRBV18, the J call TRBJ2-7, with a tentative D call TRBD1 (5 bases). CDR1 is KGHSH, CDR2 LQKENI, per germline. The CDR3 totals 14 residues. Trimming cost V 4 bases and J 1 base, with 11 bases left between them. In DNA, the CDR3 is TGTGCCAGCTCACTAACGACAGATTCCTACGAGCAGTACTTC. This translates into CASSLTTDSYEQYF.

The rearrangement links TRBV30 to TRBJ2-3, with a tentative D call TRBD1 (5 bases). Germline lookup yields CDR1 GTSNPN and CDR2 SVGIG (reference sequence). Trimming took off 0 bases at V and 6 bases at J, with 10 bases between the two ends. The CDR3 has 13 amino acids. CDR3 nucleotide sequence: TGTGCCTGGAGTGTCTCTGGGGCTGATACGCAGTATTTT. Translated: CAWSVSGADTQYF.

The chain carries TRBV7-9 and TRBJ2-1, with TRBD2 identical over 8 bases. V lost 1 base to trimming and J lost 5 bases; unmatched junction nucleotides: 10. Germline CDR1 is SEHNR and CDR2 is FQNEAQ (reference sequence). CDR3 size: 17 residues. The CDR3: CASSLDLAGRWNNEQFF. The CDR3 DNA is TGTGCCAGCAGCTTAGATTTAGCGGGACGGTGGAACAATGAGCAGTTCTTC.

The sample holds one count of this clone. The chain combines TRBV19 with TRBJ1-1; D ambiguous. This CDR3 is 11 amino acids long. Germline V gene sequence: CDR1 LNHDA, CDR2 SQIVND (reference sequence). Trimming cost V 6 bases and J 6 bases, with 8 bases left between them. The CDR3 protein is CASRTESEAFF. The CDR3 nucleotides are TGTGCCAGTAGGACGGAGTCTGAAGCTTTCTTT.

The genes are TRBV9 and TRBJ1-5; no reliable D call. Germline V gene data show CDR1 as SGDLS and CDR2 as YYNGEE. This CDR3 is built from 13 residues. Between the trimmed V and J ends, which lost 2 bases and 5 bases, there was a span of 8 bases. DNA for the CDR3: TGTGCCAGCAGCGTGGGCAGAGATCAGCCCCAGCATTTT. Its protein is CASSVGRDQPQHF.